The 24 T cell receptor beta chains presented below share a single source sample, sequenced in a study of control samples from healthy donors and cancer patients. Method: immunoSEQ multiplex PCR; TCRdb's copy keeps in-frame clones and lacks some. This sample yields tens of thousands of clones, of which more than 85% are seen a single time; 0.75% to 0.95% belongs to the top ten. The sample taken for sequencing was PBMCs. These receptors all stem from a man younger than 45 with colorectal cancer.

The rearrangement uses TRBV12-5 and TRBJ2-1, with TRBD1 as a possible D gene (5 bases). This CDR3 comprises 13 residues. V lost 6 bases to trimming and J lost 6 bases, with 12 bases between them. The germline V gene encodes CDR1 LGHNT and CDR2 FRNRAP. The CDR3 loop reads CASGPPGSNEQFF. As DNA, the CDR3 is TGTGCTAGTGGCCCTCCAGGGTCCAATGAGCAGTTCTTC.

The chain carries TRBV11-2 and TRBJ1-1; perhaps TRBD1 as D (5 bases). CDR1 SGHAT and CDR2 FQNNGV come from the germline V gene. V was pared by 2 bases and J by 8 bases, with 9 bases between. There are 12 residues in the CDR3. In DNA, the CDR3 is TGTGCCAGCAGCTTACAGGGTCGCGAAGCTTTCTTT. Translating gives CASSLQGREAFF.

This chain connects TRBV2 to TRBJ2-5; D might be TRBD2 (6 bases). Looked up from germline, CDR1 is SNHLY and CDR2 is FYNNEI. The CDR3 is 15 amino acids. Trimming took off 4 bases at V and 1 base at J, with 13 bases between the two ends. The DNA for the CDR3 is TGTGCCAGCAGTGTCCACGGCGGGGCCCAAGAGACCCAGTACTTC. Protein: CASSVHGGAQETQYF.

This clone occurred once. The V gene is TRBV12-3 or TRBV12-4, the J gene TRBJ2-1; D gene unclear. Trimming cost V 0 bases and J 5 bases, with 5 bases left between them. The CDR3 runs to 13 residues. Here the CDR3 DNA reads TGTGCCAGCAGTTTAGCGTATAACAATGAGCAGTTCTTC. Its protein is CASSLAYNNEQFF.

The CDR3 region is CASSDPYTEAFF. The CDR3 nucleotides read TGTGCCAGCAGCGACCCATACACTGAAGCTTTCTTT. The genes are TRBV7-9 and TRBJ1-1; no clear D. V lost 5 bases, J lost 3 bases, and 7 bases lay in between. Germline V gene lookup returns CDR1 SEHNR and CDR2 FQNEAQ (reference sequence). The CDR3 length is 12 residues.

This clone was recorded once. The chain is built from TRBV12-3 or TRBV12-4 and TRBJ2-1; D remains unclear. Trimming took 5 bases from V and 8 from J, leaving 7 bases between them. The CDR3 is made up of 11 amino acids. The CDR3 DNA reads TGTGCCAGCAGTAAATTCGATGAGCAGTTCTTC. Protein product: CASSKFDEQFF.

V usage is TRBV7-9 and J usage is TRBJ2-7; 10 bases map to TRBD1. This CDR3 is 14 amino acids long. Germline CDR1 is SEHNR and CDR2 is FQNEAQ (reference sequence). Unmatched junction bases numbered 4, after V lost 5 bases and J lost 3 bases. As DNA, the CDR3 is TGTGCCAGCAGCATAGACAGGGGGCTCTACGAGCAGTACTTC. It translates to CASSIDRGLYEQYF.

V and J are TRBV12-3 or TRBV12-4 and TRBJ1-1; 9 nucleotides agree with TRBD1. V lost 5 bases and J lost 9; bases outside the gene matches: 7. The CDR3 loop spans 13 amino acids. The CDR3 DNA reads TGTGCCAGCAGTCCAGGGACAGGGCATAAAGCTTTCTTT. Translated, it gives CASSPGTGHKAFF.

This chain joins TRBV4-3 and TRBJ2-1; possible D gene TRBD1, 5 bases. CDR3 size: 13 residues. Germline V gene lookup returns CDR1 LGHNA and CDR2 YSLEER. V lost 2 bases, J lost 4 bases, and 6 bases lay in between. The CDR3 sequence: CASSQTGYNEQFF. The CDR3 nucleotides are TGCGCCAGCAGCCAAACAGGTTACAATGAGCAGTTCTTC.

The CDR3 reads CASSQRTAGAVGGYTF. Here the CDR3 DNA reads TGTGCCAGCAGCCAAAGAACGGCAGGGGCTGTGGGAGGCTACACCTTC. V usage is TRBV3-1 (or the pseudogene TRBV3-2) and J usage is TRBJ1-2, with D possibly matching TRBD1 (6 bases). Deletions cut 2 bases from V and 8 bases from J, with 21 bases between. The CDR3 consists of 16 residues. Germline V CDR1 and CDR2: LGHDT, YNNKEL (reference sequence).

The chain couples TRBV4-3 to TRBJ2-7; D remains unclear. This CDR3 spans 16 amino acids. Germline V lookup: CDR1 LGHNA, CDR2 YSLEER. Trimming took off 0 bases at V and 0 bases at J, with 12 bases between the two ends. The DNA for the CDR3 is TGCGCCAGCAGCCAAGAATCATCGGGCAGCTCCTACGAGCAGTACTTC. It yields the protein CASSQESSGSSYEQYF.

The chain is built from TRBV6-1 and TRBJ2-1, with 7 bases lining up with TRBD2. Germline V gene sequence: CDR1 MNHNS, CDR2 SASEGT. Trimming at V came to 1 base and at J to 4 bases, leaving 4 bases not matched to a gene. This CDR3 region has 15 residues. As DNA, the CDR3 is TGTGCCAGCAGTGAAGATGAGCGGGGTTACAATGAGCAGTTCTTC. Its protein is CASSEDERGYNEQFF.

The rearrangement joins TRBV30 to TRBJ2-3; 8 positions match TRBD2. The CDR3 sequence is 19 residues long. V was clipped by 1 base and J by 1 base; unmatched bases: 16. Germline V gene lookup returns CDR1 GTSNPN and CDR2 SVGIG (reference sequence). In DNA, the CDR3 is TGTGCCTGGAGTGCACAAAGGGTGTCAGGGCGGGGGGGCACAGATACGCAGTATTTT. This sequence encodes CAWSAQRVSGRGGTDTQYF.

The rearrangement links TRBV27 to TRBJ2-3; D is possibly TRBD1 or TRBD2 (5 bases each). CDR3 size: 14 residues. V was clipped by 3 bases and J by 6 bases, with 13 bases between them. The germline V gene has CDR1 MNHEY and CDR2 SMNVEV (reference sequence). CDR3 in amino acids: CASSFGGGGDTQYF. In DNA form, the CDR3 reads TGTGCCAGCAGTTTTGGTGGTGGGGGTGATACGCAGTATTTT.

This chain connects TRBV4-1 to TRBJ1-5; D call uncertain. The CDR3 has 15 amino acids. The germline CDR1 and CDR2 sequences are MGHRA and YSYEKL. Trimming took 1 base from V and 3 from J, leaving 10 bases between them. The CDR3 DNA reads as TGCGCCAGCAGCCAAGCGATGGAGTACAATCAGCCCCAGCATTTT. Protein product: CASSQAMEYNQPQHF.

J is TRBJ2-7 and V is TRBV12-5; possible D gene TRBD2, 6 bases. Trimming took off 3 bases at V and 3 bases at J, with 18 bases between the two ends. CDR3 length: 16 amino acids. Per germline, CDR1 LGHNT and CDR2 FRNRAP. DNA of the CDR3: TGTGCTAGTGGTTTCATGGCGGGATCCTACTTCTACGAGCAGTACTTC. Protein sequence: CASGFMAGSYFYEQYF.

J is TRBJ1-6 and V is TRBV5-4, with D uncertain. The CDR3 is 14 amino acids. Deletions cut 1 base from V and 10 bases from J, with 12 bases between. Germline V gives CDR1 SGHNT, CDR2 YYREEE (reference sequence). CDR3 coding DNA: TGTGCCAGCAGCTTGAATCTAAGGCGGTCACCCCTCCACTTT. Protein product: CASSLNLRRSPLHF.

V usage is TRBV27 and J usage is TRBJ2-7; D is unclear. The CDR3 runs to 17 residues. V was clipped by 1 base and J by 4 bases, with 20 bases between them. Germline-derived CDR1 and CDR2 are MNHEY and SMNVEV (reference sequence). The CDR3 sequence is CASSLYSFRASPYEQYF. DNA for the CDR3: TGTGCCAGCAGTTTATACTCGTTTAGAGCGTCCCCTTACGAGCAGTACTTC.

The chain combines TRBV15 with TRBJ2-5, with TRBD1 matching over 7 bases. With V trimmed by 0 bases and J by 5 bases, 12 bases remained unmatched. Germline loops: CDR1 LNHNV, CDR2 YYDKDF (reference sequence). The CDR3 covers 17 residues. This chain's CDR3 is CATSRDPYTDRAETQYF. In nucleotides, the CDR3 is TGTGCCACCAGCAGAGATCCCTACACAGACAGGGCGGAGACCCAGTACTTC.

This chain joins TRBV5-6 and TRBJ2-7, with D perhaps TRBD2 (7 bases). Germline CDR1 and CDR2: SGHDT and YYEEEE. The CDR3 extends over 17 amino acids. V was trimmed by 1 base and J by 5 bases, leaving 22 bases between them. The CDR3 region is CASSLLGGGIPRDEQYF. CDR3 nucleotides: TGTGCCAGCAGCTTGCTTGGGGGGGGCATCCCTCGGGACGAGCAGTACTTC.

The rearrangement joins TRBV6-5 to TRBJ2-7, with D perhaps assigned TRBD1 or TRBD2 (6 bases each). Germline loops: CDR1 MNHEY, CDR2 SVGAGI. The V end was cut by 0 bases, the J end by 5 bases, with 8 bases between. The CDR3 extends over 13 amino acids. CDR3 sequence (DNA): TGTGCCAGCAGTTACTCGGGGGGCAACGAGCAGTACTTC. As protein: CASSYSGGNEQYF.

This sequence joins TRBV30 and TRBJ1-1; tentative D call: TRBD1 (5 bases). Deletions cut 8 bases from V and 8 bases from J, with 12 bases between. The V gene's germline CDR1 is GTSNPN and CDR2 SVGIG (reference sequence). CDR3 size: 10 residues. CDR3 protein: CAGGREEAFF. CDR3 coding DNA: TGTGCCGGGGGACGGGAAGAAGCTTTCTTT.

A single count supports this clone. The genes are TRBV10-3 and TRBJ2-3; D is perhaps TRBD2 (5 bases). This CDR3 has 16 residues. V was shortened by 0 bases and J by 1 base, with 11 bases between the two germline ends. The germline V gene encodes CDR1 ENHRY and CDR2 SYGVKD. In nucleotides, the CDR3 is TGTGCCATCAGTGAGTCGAGGGCGTCCGGCACAGATACGCAGTATTTT. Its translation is CAISESRASGTDTQYF.

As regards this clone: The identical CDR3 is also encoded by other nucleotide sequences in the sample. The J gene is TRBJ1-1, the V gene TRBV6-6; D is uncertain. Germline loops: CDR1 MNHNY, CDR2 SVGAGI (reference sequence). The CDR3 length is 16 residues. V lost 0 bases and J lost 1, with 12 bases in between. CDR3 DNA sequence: TGTGCCAGCAGTTACTCGATCGGTAGGGCGAACACTGAAGCTTTCTTT. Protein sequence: CASSYSIGRANTEAFF.